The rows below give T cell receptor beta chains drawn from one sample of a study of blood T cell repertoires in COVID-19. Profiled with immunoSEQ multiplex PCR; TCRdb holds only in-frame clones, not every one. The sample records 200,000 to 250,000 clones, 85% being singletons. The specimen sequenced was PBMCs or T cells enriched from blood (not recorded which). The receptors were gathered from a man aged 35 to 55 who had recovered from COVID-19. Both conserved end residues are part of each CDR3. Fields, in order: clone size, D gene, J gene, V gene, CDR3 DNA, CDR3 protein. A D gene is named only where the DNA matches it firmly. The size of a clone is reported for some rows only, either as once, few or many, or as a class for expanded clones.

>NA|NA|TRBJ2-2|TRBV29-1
TGCATCGCGAGGAGGGGGCGCGGCGGGGAGCTGTTTTTT
CIARRGRGGELFF
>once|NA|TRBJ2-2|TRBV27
TGTGCCAGCAGTTTCAGGCAGGGGAACACCGGGGAGCTGTTTTTT
CASSFRQGNTGELFF
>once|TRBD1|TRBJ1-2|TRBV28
TGTGCCAGCAGACCGGGACAGTTGAATTATAATGGCTACACCTTC
CASRPGQLNYNGYTF
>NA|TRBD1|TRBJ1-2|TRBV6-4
TGTGCCAGCAGTGAAAACAGGGGACCACTCTATGGCTACACCTTC
CASSENRGPLYGYTF
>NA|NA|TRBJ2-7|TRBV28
TGTGCCAGCAGTTTAATCGGAGGTGATTACGAGCAGTACTTC
CASSLIGGDYEQYF
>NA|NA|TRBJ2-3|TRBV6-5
TGTGCCAGCAGACACCCGGTAGCGGATACGCAGTATTTT
CASRHPVADTQYF
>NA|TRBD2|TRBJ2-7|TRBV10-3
TGTGCCATCAGTGATAGTGGGAGCGGGGTACTCGAGCAGTACTTC
CAISDSGSGVLEQYF
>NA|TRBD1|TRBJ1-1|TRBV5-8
TGTGCCAGCAGCCACCGGGACAGGGGGAACACTGAAGCTTTCTTT
CASSHRDRGNTEAFF
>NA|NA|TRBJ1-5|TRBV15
TGTGCCACCAGCGGCCTCGGCAATCAGCCCCAGCATTTT
CATSGLGNQPQHF
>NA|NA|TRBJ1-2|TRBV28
TGTGCCAGCAGTTTAGCAGGGGCTGACTATGGCTACACCTTC
CASSLAGADYGYTF
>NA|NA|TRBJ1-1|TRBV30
TGTGCCTGGAGTGCGACAGAAAACACTGAAGCTTTCTTT
CAWSATENTEAFF
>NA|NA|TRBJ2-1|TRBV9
TGTGCCAGCAGCGTATCGAGGAACAATGAGCAGTTCTTC
CASSVSRNNEQFF
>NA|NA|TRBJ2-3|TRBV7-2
TGTGCCAGCAGCCCCGGTTATGGCGGGATACACACAGATACGCAGTATTTT
CASSPGYGGIHTDTQYF
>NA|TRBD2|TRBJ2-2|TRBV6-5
TGTGCCAGCAGTTACTCGACTAGCGGGAGCACCGGGGAGCTGTTTTTT
CASSYSTSGSTGELFF
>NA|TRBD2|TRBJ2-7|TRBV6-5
TGTGCCAGCAGTCGACTAGCGGGGTCCTACGAGCAGTACTTC
CASSRLAGSYEQYF
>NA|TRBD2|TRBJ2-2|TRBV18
TGTGCCAGCTCAGCATTCCAGGGAGCGGGAAACACCGGGGAGCTGTTTTTT
CASSAFQGAGNTGELFF
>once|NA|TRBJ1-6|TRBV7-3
TGTGCCAGCAGCGTTAGGAGGGAATCACCCCTCCACTTT
CASSVRRESPLHF
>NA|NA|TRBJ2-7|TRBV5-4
TGTGCCAGCAGCTCGTCTGGGACATTCCGCGAGCAGTACTTC
CASSSSGTFREQYF
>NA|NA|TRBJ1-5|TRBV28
TGTGCCAGCAGGGGGGCGGGCAATCAGCCCCAGCATTTT
CASRGAGNQPQHF
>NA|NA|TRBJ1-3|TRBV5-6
TGTGCCAGCAGCTTCCTGGGCCCTGGAAACACCATATATTTT
CASSFLGPGNTIYF
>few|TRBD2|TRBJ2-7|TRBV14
TGTGCCAGCAGCCCACCCCGACTAGCGGGCTTGGAGGAGCAGTACTTC
CASSPPRLAGLEEQYF
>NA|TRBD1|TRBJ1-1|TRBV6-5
TGTGCCAGCAGTTACTCGACAGGGGGCCACACTGAAGCTTTCTTT
CASSYSTGGHTEAFF
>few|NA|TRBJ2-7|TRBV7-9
TGTGCCAGCAGCTTCGCAGGCCCCCCCTACGAGCAGTACTTC
CASSFAGPPYEQYF
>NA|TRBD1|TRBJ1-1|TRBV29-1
TGCAGCGTGGGAACCGGGACAGGGAACACTGAAGCTTTCTTT
CSVGTGTGNTEAFF
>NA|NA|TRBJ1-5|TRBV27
TGTGCCAGCAGTCCTAACAGGGTCCGGCGCAATCAGCCCCAGCATTTT
CASSPNRVRRNQPQHF
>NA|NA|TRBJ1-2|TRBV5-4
TGTGCCAGCAGCTTGGAACTTAACTATGGCTACACCTTC
CASSLELNYGYTF
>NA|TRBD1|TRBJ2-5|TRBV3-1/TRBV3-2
TGTGCCAGCAGCCCCATATCTTCGACAGGGGCACTTGGGGACCAGTACTTC
CASSPISSTGALGDQYF
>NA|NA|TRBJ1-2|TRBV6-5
TGTGCCAGTCACAACTACAGGGTTGGCTATGGCTACACCTTC
CASHNYRVGYGYTF
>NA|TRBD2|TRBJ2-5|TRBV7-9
TGTGCCAGCAGCTTAGTGGGTAGCGGGAGCAAGGGTGAGACCCAGTACTTC
CASSLVGSGSKGETQYF
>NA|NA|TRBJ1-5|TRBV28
TGTGCCAGCAGTTCCTTTGGGCAGTATAGCAATCAGCCCCAGCATTTT
CASSSFGQYSNQPQHF
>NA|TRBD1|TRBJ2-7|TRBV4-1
TGCGCCAGCAGCCCGACAGGGGTGATCAACGAGCAGTACTTC
CASSPTGVINEQYF
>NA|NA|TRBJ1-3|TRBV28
TGTGCCAGCAGTTCCGGACAGCTCTCTGGAAACACCATATATTTT
CASSSGQLSGNTIYF
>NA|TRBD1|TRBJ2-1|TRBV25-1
TGTGCCAGCAGTGAACCGGGACAGGGGGATTTAGAGCAGTTCTTC
CASSEPGQGDLEQFF
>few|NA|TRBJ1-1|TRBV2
TGTGCCAGCAGTGAATCGGGGAGGATGAACACTGAAGCTTTCTTT
CASSESGRMNTEAFF
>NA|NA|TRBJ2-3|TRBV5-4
TGTGCCAGCAGCATCACCCTAGGCACAGATACGCAGTATTTT
CASSITLGTDTQYF
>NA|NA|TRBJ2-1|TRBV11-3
TGTGCCAGCAGCTTAGACGGTGAGCAGTTCTTC
CASSLDGEQFF
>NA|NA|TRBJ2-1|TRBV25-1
TGTGCCAGCAGAACCCCCGGGAACTACAATGAGCAGTTCTTC
CASRTPGNYNEQFF
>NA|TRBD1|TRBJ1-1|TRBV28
TGTGCCAGCAGTTCGGGACAGGGGGCGTCGAACACTGAAGCTTTCTTT
CASSSGQGASNTEAFF
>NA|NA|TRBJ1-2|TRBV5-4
TGTGCCAGCAGCTTGGAGGAAGCGAACTATGGCTACACCTTC
CASSLEEANYGYTF
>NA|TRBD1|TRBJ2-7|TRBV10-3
TGTGCCATCAACGGACAGGGAACCTACGAGCAGTACTTC
CAINGQGTYEQYF
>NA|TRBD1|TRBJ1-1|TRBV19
TGTGCCAGTAGAACCTCGGGACAGCCGAACACTGAAGCTTTCTTT
CASRTSGQPNTEAFF
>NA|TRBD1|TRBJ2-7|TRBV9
TGTGCCAGCGGGACAGGGGGCTACGAGCAGTACTTC
CASGTGGYEQYF
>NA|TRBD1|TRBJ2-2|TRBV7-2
TGTGCCAGCAGCTCCAGGGGGCTCGGGGAGCTGTTTTTT
CASSSRGLGELFF
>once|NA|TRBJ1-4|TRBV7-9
TGTGCCAGCAGTGGAGATGAAAAACTGTTTTTT
CASSGDEKLFF
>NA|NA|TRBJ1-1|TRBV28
TGTGCCAGCAGTCCCCCCCAGGGCAGAATGAACACTGAAGCTTTCTTT
CASSPPQGRMNTEAFF
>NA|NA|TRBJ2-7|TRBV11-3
TGTGCCAGCAGCTTAAGAGGTGCAGGGTCCTACGAGCAGTACTTC
CASSLRGAGSYEQYF
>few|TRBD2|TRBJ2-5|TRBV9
TGTGCCAGCAGCGGAAGCGGGAGTGTAGTAGAGACCCAGTACTTC
CASSGSGSVVETQYF
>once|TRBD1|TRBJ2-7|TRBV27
TGTGCCAGCAGCCCCGGGACAGGGGGCCACGAGCAGTACTTC
CASSPGTGGHEQYF
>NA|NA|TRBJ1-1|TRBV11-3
TGTGCCAGCAGCCGGGGGGGGAACACTGAAGCTTTCTTT
CASSRGGNTEAFF
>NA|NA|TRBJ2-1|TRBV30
TGTGCCTGGAGGGCCGACAGGCGTTTTTACAATGAGCAGTTCTTC
CAWRADRRFYNEQFF
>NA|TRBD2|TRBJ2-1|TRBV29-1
TGCAGCGTTGAGGGAAAGCGGGAGAGCTCCTACAATGAGCAGTTCTTC
CSVEGKRESSYNEQFF
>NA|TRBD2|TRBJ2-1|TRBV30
TGTGCCTGGAGAGCGGGAGTGGTCAATGAGCAGTTCTTC
CAWRAGVVNEQFF
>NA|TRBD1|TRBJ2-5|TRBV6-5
TGTGCCAGCACAGTATTCGGGACAGGTAGCGAGACCCAGTACTTC
CASTVFGTGSETQYF
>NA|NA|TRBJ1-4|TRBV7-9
TGTGCCAGCAGCTTACCGGGATCCGAAAAACTGTTTTTT
CASSLPGSEKLFF
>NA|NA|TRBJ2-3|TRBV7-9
TGTGCCAGCAGCTTCTTAGAAGAGGATACGCAGTATTTT
CASSFLEEDTQYF